The rows below give T cell receptor beta chains drawn from one sample of a study of human T cells and chemical hapten exposure. TCRdb recomputed calls from the RACE reads with MiXCR, one row per CDR3 protein. This sample has around 130,000 distinct CDR3 sequences, with 8.5% to 9.5% found just once. The specimen was whole blood. Every receptor here comes from a male donor in good health. Some clones in this sample may be carry-over from other donors' samples. The CDR3 runs from the conserved cysteine through the conserved F or W. Fields, in order: D gene, J gene, clone size, V gene, CDR3 protein, CDR3 DNA. The D gene is left open where the match is weak. Rows give clone size only sometimes, using once, few, many, or a class for an expanded clone.

D gene: -
J gene: TRBJ1-5
clone size: many
V gene: TRBV7-8
CDR3 protein: CASSFLDSNQPQHF
CDR3 DNA: TGTGCCAGCAGCTTCCTTGACAGCAATCAGCCCCAGCATTTT

D gene: TRBD1
J gene: TRBJ1-2
clone size: -
V gene: TRBV27
CDR3 protein: CASSPGTATYTNYGYTF
CDR3 DNA: TGTGCCAGCAGTCCAGGGACAGCAACTTATACTAACTATGGCTACACCTTC

D gene: -
J gene: TRBJ1-4
clone size: few
V gene: TRBV4-2
CDR3 protein: CASSQDYSEKLFF
CDR3 DNA: TGTGCCAGCAGCCAAGACTATAGCGAAAAACTGTTTTTT

D gene: -
J gene: TRBJ1-2
clone size: many
V gene: TRBV3-1
CDR3 protein: CASSLSSRGGYGYTF
CDR3 DNA: TGTGCCAGCAGCCTTTCATCCAGGGGTGGCTATGGCTACACCTTC

D gene: -
J gene: TRBJ1-5
clone size: -
V gene: TRBV6-5
CDR3 protein: CASGYQPQHF
CDR3 DNA: TGTGCCAGCGGTTATCAGCCCCAGCATTTT

D gene: -
J gene: TRBJ2-2
clone size: few
V gene: TRBV10-3
CDR3 protein: CAISDFSNTGELFF
CDR3 DNA: TGTGCCATCAGTGACTTCTCGAACACCGGGGAGCTGTTTTTT

D gene: TRBD1
J gene: TRBJ2-5
clone size: many
V gene: TRBV5-4
CDR3 protein: CASSPPGTGSRETQYF
CDR3 DNA: TGTGCCAGCAGCCCCCCCGGGACAGGGAGTAGAGAGACCCAGTACTTC

D gene: -
J gene: TRBJ2-1
clone size: few
V gene: TRBV9
CDR3 protein: CASSVGGESYNEQFF
CDR3 DNA: TGTGCCAGCAGCGTAGGCGGGGAGTCCTACAATGAGCAGTTCTTC

D gene: -
J gene: TRBJ2-3
clone size: many
V gene: TRBV6-4
CDR3 protein: CASSEGTFSTDTQYF
CDR3 DNA: TGTGCCAGCAGTGAAGGGACTTTTTCCACAGATACGCAGTATTTT

D gene: -
J gene: TRBJ1-5
clone size: many
V gene: TRBV27
CDR3 protein: CASSPRPLYPSTVRSPNQPQHF
CDR3 DNA: TGTGCCAGCAGCCCTCGTCCTCTGTATCCGTCGACAGTGCGATCCCCCAATCAGCCCCAGCATTTT

D gene: -
J gene: TRBJ1-2
clone size: many
V gene: TRBV12-3/TRBV12-4
CDR3 protein: CASSTRTNRVGYTF
CDR3 DNA: TGTGCCAGCAGTACCAGGACCAACAGGGTCGGCTACACCTTC

D gene: TRBD1
J gene: TRBJ2-6
clone size: many
V gene: TRBV5-1
CDR3 protein: CASSSRQGVLSGANVLTF
CDR3 DNA: TGCGCCAGCAGCTCCAGACAGGGAGTCCTCTCTGGGGCCAACGTCCTGACTTTC

D gene: -
J gene: TRBJ2-5
clone size: many
V gene: TRBV5-1
CDR3 protein: CASSGGLQETQYF
CDR3 DNA: TGCGCCAGCAGCGGCGGACTACAAGAGACCCAGTACTTC

D gene: TRBD1
J gene: TRBJ1-3
clone size: few
V gene: TRBV27
CDR3 protein: CASSLSVRDSGNTIYF
CDR3 DNA: TGTGCCAGCAGTTTATCTGTCCGGGACAGCGGGAACACCATATATTTT

D gene: TRBD1
J gene: TRBJ2-2
clone size: -
V gene: TRBV7-2
CDR3 protein: CASSVPGTGKTGELFF
CDR3 DNA: TGTGCCAGCAGCGTGCCGGGGACAGGGAAAACCGGGGAGCTGTTTTTT

D gene: -
J gene: TRBJ2-7
clone size: many
V gene: TRBV7-2
CDR3 protein: CASSLGVGVSYEQYF
CDR3 DNA: TGTGCCAGCAGCTTAGGAGTTGGCGTCTCCTACGAGCAGTACTTC

D gene: -
J gene: TRBJ1-6
clone size: few
V gene: TRBV11-2
CDR3 protein: CASRSRVSYNSPLHF
CDR3 DNA: TGTGCCAGCAGATCCAGGGTGTCCTATAATTCACCCCTCCACTTT

D gene: TRBD2
J gene: TRBJ2-5
clone size: -
V gene: TRBV7-2
CDR3 protein: CASSLLLAVNPERETQYF
CDR3 DNA: TGTGCCAGCAGCTTATTACTAGCGGTTAACCCCGAGCGGGAGACCCAGTACTTC

D gene: -
J gene: TRBJ2-7
clone size: -
V gene: TRBV7-8
CDR3 protein: CASSLDREQYF
CDR3 DNA: TGTGCCAGCAGCCTCGACAGGGAGCAGTACTTC

D gene: TRBD1
J gene: TRBJ2-7
clone size: -
V gene: TRBV20-1
CDR3 protein: CSARTGTGYEQYF
CDR3 DNA: TGCAGTGCTAGAACCGGGACAGGTTACGAGCAGTACTTC

D gene: TRBD2
J gene: TRBJ2-1
clone size: few
V gene: TRBV6-1
CDR3 protein: CASTRRRETKNEQFF
CDR3 DNA: TGTGCCAGCACGCGACGGCGGGAGACTAAGAATGAGCAGTTCTTC

D gene: -
J gene: TRBJ2-5
clone size: few
V gene: TRBV29-1
CDR3 protein: CSVAGVSQETQYF
CDR3 DNA: TGCAGCGTTGCAGGGGTTAGTCAAGAGACCCAGTACTTC

D gene: -
J gene: TRBJ2-3
clone size: many
V gene: TRBV29-1
CDR3 protein: CSVDTRRGSTDTQYF
CDR3 DNA: TGCAGCGTTGATACCCGCCGGGGGAGCACAGATACGCAGTATTTT

D gene: -
J gene: TRBJ2-1
clone size: -
V gene: TRBV4-1
CDR3 protein: CASSHLSGSSYNEQFF
CDR3 DNA: TGCGCCAGCAGCCATCTTAGCGGTAGCTCCTACAATGAGCAGTTCTTC

D gene: TRBD1
J gene: TRBJ2-7
clone size: -
V gene: TRBV11-2
CDR3 protein: CASSLAPRGRYEQYF
CDR3 DNA: TGTGCCAGCAGCTTAGCCCCCAGGGGGAGATACGAGCAGTACTTC

D gene: TRBD2
J gene: TRBJ2-3
clone size: -
V gene: TRBV20-1
CDR3 protein: CSARDSPAGKSTDTQYF
CDR3 DNA: TGCAGTGCTAGAGATTCCCCAGCGGGAAAAAGCACAGATACGCAGTATTTT

D gene: -
J gene: TRBJ2-3
clone size: few
V gene: TRBV6-2/TRBV6-3
CDR3 protein: CASSSGTGWSDTQYF
CDR3 DNA: TGTGCCAGCAGCTCCGGGACCGGTTGGTCAGATACGCAGTATTTT

D gene: -
J gene: TRBJ1-1
clone size: few
V gene: TRBV7-2
CDR3 protein: CASSLEVGRRRKNTEAFF
CDR3 DNA: TGTGCCAGCAGCTTAGAGGTGGGGAGGCGGCGGAAAAACACTGAAGCTTTCTTT

D gene: -
J gene: TRBJ2-7
clone size: few
V gene: TRBV2
CDR3 protein: CASKGGNPSYEQYF
CDR3 DNA: TGTGCCAGCAAGGGGGGGAACCCTTCCTACGAGCAGTACTTC

D gene: -
J gene: TRBJ1-2
clone size: many
V gene: TRBV7-9
CDR3 protein: CASSRRREDYGYTF
CDR3 DNA: TGTGCCAGCAGCCGGCGGCGGGAAGACTATGGCTACACCTTC

D gene: TRBD1
J gene: TRBJ1-6
clone size: many
V gene: TRBV10-1
CDR3 protein: CASRPGGKESPLHF
CDR3 DNA: TGCGCCAGCAGACCAGGGGGAAAAGAGTCACCCCTCCACTTT

D gene: -
J gene: TRBJ1-6
clone size: many
V gene: TRBV5-1
CDR3 protein: CASSYKTTGRSPLHF
CDR3 DNA: TGCGCCAGCAGCTACAAAACGACTGGGCGTTCACCCCTCCACTTT

D gene: -
J gene: TRBJ1-5
clone size: -
V gene: TRBV7-6
CDR3 protein: CASSLRGDQPQHF
CDR3 DNA: TGTGCCAGCAGCTTGAGGGGGGATCAGCCCCAGCATTTT

D gene: TRBD2
J gene: TRBJ2-3
clone size: -
V gene: TRBV10-3
CDR3 protein: CAISVLAGTDTQYF
CDR3 DNA: TGTGCCATCAGTGTACTAGCGGGAACAGATACGCAGTATTTT

D gene: -
J gene: TRBJ2-3
clone size: few
V gene: TRBV7-9
CDR3 protein: CASSLANMPSTDTQYF
CDR3 DNA: TGTGCCAGCAGCTTAGCGAACATGCCTAGCACAGATACGCAGTATTTT

D gene: -
J gene: TRBJ1-5
clone size: few
V gene: TRBV4-1
CDR3 protein: CASSLVQGSNQPQHF
CDR3 DNA: TGCGCCAGCAGCCTGGTCCAGGGCAGCAATCAGCCCCAGCATTTT

D gene: -
J gene: TRBJ1-4
clone size: many
V gene: TRBV5-4
CDR3 protein: CASSSGTVDEKLFF
CDR3 DNA: TGTGCCAGCAGCTCCGGGACGGTCGATGAAAAACTGTTTTTT

D gene: -
J gene: TRBJ1-1
clone size: -
V gene: TRBV2
CDR3 protein: CASKMGRAREAFF
CDR3 DNA: TGTGCCAGCAAAATGGGCCGCGCACGTGAAGCTTTCTTT

D gene: -
J gene: TRBJ2-1
clone size: few
V gene: TRBV28
CDR3 protein: CASRLRTGRSENEQFF
CDR3 DNA: TGTGCCAGCAGACTGAGGACGGGAAGGTCGGAGAATGAGCAGTTCTTC

D gene: -
J gene: TRBJ2-7
clone size: many
V gene: TRBV18
CDR3 protein: CASSPSNYEQYF
CDR3 DNA: TGTGCCAGCTCACCTTCGAACTACGAGCAGTACTTC

D gene: TRBD1
J gene: TRBJ1-5
clone size: few
V gene: TRBV2
CDR3 protein: CASRGTDNSNQPQHF
CDR3 DNA: TGTGCCAGCAGGGGGACAGATAATAGCAATCAGCCCCAGCATTTT

D gene: -
J gene: TRBJ1-1
clone size: few
V gene: TRBV9
CDR3 protein: CASSVGGGGMNTEAFF
CDR3 DNA: TGTGCCAGCAGCGTAGGTGGGGGAGGCATGAACACTGAAGCTTTCTTT

D gene: -
J gene: TRBJ1-5
clone size: many
V gene: TRBV21-1
CDR3 protein: CARTTGDDQPQHF
CDR3 DNA: TGTGCCAGGACGACAGGGGATGATCAGCCCCAGCATTTT